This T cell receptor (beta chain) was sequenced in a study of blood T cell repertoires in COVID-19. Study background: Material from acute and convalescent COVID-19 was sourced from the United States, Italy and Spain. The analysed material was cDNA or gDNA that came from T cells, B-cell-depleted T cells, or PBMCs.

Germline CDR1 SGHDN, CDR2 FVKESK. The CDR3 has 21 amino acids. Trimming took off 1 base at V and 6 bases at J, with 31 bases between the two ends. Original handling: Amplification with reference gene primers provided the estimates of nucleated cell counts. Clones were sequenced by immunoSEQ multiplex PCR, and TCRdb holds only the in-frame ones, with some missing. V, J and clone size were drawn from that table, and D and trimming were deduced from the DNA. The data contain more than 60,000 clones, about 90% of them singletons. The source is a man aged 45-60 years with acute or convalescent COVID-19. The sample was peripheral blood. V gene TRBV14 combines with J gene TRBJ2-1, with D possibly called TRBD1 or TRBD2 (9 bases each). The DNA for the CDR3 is TGTGCCAGCAGCCAAGTAGATCATAACAGGGGGCAAGCGGGAGGAATCAATGAGCAGTTCTTC. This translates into CASSQVDHNRGQAGGINEQFF.